One and the same sample provided the 18 T cell receptor beta chains below, sequenced in a study of blood T cell repertoires in COVID-19. Some clones are missing from TCRdb's copy, which holds only in-frame ones; the method was immunoSEQ multiplex PCR. This sample has 210,000 or so clones; 70% to 90% occur once, and the top ten carry 9.5% to 15%. What was sequenced was peripheral blood. The receptors derive from a woman between 18 and 29 years old who had recovered from COVID-19.

To note about this clone: Additional DNA sequences in this sample encode the identical CDR3. V is TRBV5-6 and J is TRBJ2-2; D is perhaps TRBD2 (5 bases). V was cut by 4 bases and J by 1 base, with 5 bases left in between. The CDR3 covers 13 residues. CDR1 and CDR2 (germline): SGHDT, YYEEEE. The CDR3 spells CASSRGNTGELFF. The CDR3 DNA sequence: TGTGCCAGCAGCCGGGGGAACACCGGGGAGCTGTTTTTT.

The rearrangement joins TRBV29-1 to TRBJ2-3; 8 bases are a match to TRBD1. Germline CDR1 reads SQVTM; CDR2 reads ANQGSEA. CDR3 length: 15 amino acids. V was clipped by 7 bases and J by 5 bases; unmatched bases: 14. CDR3 DNA sequence: TGCAGCGACGGCCTATCAGGGACAGGTGTAGATACGCAGTATTTT. Its protein is CSDGLSGTGVDTQYF.

This sequence joins TRBV9 and TRBJ1-1, with unresolved D. Germline V CDR1 and CDR2: SGDLS, YYNGEE. There are 15 residues in the CDR3. Trimming removed 0 bases at V and 3 bases at J, with 12 bases between. CDR3 residues: CASSVASSGDTEAFF. The CDR3 nucleotides are TGTGCCAGCAGCGTAGCTTCCTCCGGGGACACTGAAGCTTTCTTT.

The chain has TRBV12-3 or TRBV12-4 and TRBJ1-1; D not resolved. The CDR3 covers 13 residues. Trimming stripped 4 bases from V and 11 bases from J, with 17 bases between. The DNA for the CDR3 is TGTGCCAGCAGTTCAAGCCCCGGGAAGTCGGCTTTCTTT. Translated: CASSSSPGKSAFF.

The chain is built from TRBV27 and TRBJ2-3; 8 positions match TRBD2. Trimming at V came to 5 bases and at J to 6 bases, leaving 7 bases not matched to a gene. CDR1 and CDR2 (germline): MNHEY, SMNVEV (reference sequence). This CDR3 has 14 amino acids. The CDR3 protein is CASSPRTSQDTQYF. CDR3 nucleotide sequence: TGTGCCAGCAGTCCACGGACTAGCCAGGATACGCAGTATTTT.

This chain connects TRBV18 to TRBJ2-7, with unresolved D. The germline CDR1 and CDR2 sequences are KGHSH and LQKENI. This CDR3 has 12 residues. Trimming cost V 2 bases and J 12 bases, with 14 bases left between them. CDR3 protein: CASSPNTDNLYF. CDR3 DNA sequence: TGTGCCAGCTCACCAAATACTGACAACCTGTACTTC.

The chain links TRBV2 to TRBJ1-5; D uncertain. CDR1 is SNHLY and CDR2 is FYNNEI in the germline V gene. CDR3 length equals 14 residues. V was pared by 7 bases and J by 3 bases, with 13 bases between. CDR3 protein: CASNSSPDNQPQHF. CDR3 nucleotides: TGTGCCAGCAACTCGTCGCCCGACAATCAGCCCCAGCATTTT. Filled out from reference TRBV2 and TRBJ1-5, the complete variable domain reads EPEVTQTPSHQVTQMGQEVILRCVPISNHLYFYWYRQILGQKVEFLVSFYNNEISEKSEIFDDQFSVERPDGSNFTLKIRSTKLEDSAMYFCASNSSPDNQPQHFGDGTRLSIL.

This chain links TRBV6-2 or TRBV6-3 with TRBJ1-2, with TRBD1 matching over 9 bases. Germline V CDR1 and CDR2: MNHEY, SVGEGT. J lost 4 bases, V lost 0 bases, and 9 bases had no gene match. This CDR3 contains 17 residues. CDR3 nucleotides: TGTGCCAGCAGTTACTCGCCGGGACAGGGAGACGGCTATGGCTACACCTTC. It specifies CASSYSPGQGDGYGYTF.

As concerns this clone: This same CDR3 is encoded by further DNA sequences in the sample. The rearrangement uses TRBV18 and TRBJ2-5; no reliable D call. Germline V gene lookup returns CDR1 KGHSH and CDR2 LQKENI. The CDR3 totals 12 residues. Deletions cut 3 bases from V and 3 bases from J, with 5 bases between. CDR3 nucleotides: TGTGCCAGCTCACCGATAGAAGAGACCCAGTACTTC. This gives the protein CASSPIEETQYF.

This chain uses TRBV9 with TRBJ2-3; 14 nucleotides align to TRBD2. The ends lost 1 base at V and 11 bases at J; junction bases unmatched: 9. CDR3 length: 16 residues. The V gene's germline CDR1 is SGDLS and CDR2 YYNGEE. CDR3 protein: CASSVWPGLAGEVQYF. The CDR3 nucleotides read TGTGCCAGCAGCGTATGGCCGGGACTAGCGGGAGAGGTGCAGTATTTT.

V gene TRBV11-2 combines with J gene TRBJ2-7; no clear D. Trimming removed 5 bases from V and 5 bases from J, with 13 bases in between. There are 13 residues in the CDR3. Germline lookup yields CDR1 SGHAT and CDR2 FQNNGV. CDR3 sequence: CASSPLISDEQYF. In nucleotides, the CDR3 is TGTGCCAGCAGCCCCCTTATATCGGACGAGCAGTACTTC. Full variable domain (missing parts from reference TRBV11-2 and TRBJ2-7): EAGVAQSPRYKIIEKRQSVAFWCNPISGHATLYWYQQILGQGPKLLIQFQNNGVVDDSQLPKDRFSAERLKGVDSTLKIQPAKLEDSAVYLCASSPLISDEQYFGPGTRLTVT.

This chain connects TRBV13 to TRBJ1-1; 7 nucleotides align to TRBD1. V was pared by 4 bases and J by 1 base, with 9 bases of the junction left unmatched. CDR3 size: 16 residues. CDR1 and CDR2 from the germline V gene are PRHDT and FYEKMQ (reference sequence). The CDR3 nucleotides are TGTGCCAGCAGCTCGGCCGAAAAGGGGGCGAACACTGAAGCTTTCTTT. Residues: CASSSAEKGANTEAFF. The variable domain in full, completed from reference TRBV13 and TRBJ1-1, reads AAGVIQSPRHLIKEKRETATLKCYPIPRHDTVYWYQQGPGQDPQFLISFYEKMQSDKGSIPDRFSAQQFSDYHSELNMSSLELGDSALYFCASSSAEKGANTEAFFGQGTRLTVV.

The chain couples TRBV5-4 to TRBJ1-2; no firm D call. Per the germline V gene, CDR1 is SGHNT and CDR2 is YYREEE (reference sequence). The CDR3 sequence is 13 residues long. The V end lost 4 bases, the J end lost 6 bases, and 13 bases lay between the germline ends. The chain's CDR3 is CASSVDLLDGYTF. The DNA of the CDR3 is TGTGCCAGCAGCGTGGACCTACTTGATGGCTACACCTTC.

This chain connects TRBV7-6 to TRBJ2-1; the D gene is possibly TRBD2 (6 bases). V was shortened by 5 bases and J by 0 bases, with 17 bases between the two germline ends. This CDR3 contains 17 residues. Germline assignment: CDR1 SGHVS and CDR2 FNYEAQ. The CDR3, as DNA: TGTGCCAGCAGCCCGCGCAAGAGGGAGGCCTCCTACAATGAGCAGTTCTTC. Its translation: CASSPRKREASYNEQFF. Using reference TRBV7-6 and TRBJ2-1 for the parts outside the CDR3, the full variable domain is GAGVSQSPRYKVTKRGQDVALRCDPISGHVSLYWYRQALGQGPEFLTYFNYEAQQDKSGLPNDRFSAERPEGSISTLTIQRTEQRDSAMYRCASSPRKREASYNEQFFGPGTRLTVL.

The rearrangement links TRBV20-1 to TRBJ1-5, with TRBD1 matching 7 bases. CDR3 length equals 13 residues. With V trimmed by 3 bases and J by 6 bases, 5 bases remained unmatched. CDR1 and CDR2 from the germline V gene are DFQATT and SNEGSKA (reference sequence). The CDR3 region has the DNA TGCAGTGCTAGTGACAGGGTAGGTCAGCCCCAGCATTTT. Protein: CSASDRVGQPQHF.

This sequence joins TRBV23-1 and TRBJ1-3, with D uncertain. TRBV23-1 is flagged as an ORF with uncertain function. With 8 bases removed from V and 0 bases from J, the gap between germline ends came to 14 bases. This CDR3 has 15 amino acids. The CDR3 loop reads CASGPTSCSGNTIYF. The DNA for the CDR3 is TGCGCCAGCGGGCCGACGTCCTGCTCTGGAAACACCATATATTTT.

The J gene is TRBJ1-5, the V gene TRBV28; no clear D. Trimming removed 5 bases at V and 0 bases at J, with 14 bases between. Germline lookup yields CDR1 MDHEN and CDR2 SYDVKM. This CDR3 region has 16 residues. The chain's CDR3 is CASSPPLRSSNQPQHF. Here the CDR3 DNA reads TGTGCCAGCAGTCCCCCCCTCCGCAGTAGCAATCAGCCCCAGCATTTT.

The CDR3 DNA reads TGTGCCAGCAGCTGGGGAACTAGCGGGAGTGGGGATACGCAGTATTTT. It codes for CASSWGTSGSGDTQYF. The chain uses TRBV5-5 and TRBJ2-3; 11 bases agree with TRBD2. The germline gives CDR1 SGHKS, CDR2 YYEKEE (reference sequence). The ends lost 3 bases at V and 6 bases at J; junction bases unmatched: 9. The CDR3 length is 16 residues. The variable domain in full, completed from reference TRBV5-5 and TRBJ2-3, reads DAGVTQSPTHLIKTRGQQVTLRCSPISGHKSVSWYQQVLGQGPQFIFQYYEKEERGRGNFPDRFSARQFPNYSSELNVNALLLGDSALYLCASSWGTSGSGDTQYFGPGTRLTVL.